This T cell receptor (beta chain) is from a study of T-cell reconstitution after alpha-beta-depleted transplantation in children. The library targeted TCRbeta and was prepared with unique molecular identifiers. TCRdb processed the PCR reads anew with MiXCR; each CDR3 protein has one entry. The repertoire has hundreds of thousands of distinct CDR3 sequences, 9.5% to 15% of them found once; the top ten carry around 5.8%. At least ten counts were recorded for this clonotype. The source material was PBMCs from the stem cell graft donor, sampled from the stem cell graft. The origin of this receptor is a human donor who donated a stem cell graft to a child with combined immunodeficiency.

CDR3: CASSQDSTGPETQYF. Written as DNA, the CDR3 is TGCGCCAGCAGCCAAGATTCGACGGGACCGGAGACCCAGTACTTC. This chain connects TRBV4-3 to TRBJ2-5; either TRBD1 or TRBD2 may supply D (5 bases each). V lost 0 bases to trimming and J lost 5 bases, with 13 bases between them. The V gene's germline CDR1 is LGHNA and CDR2 YSLEER. There are 15 residues in the CDR3.